Shown below are 3 T cell receptor beta chains from a single sample sequenced in a study of shared clonotypes between healthy human individuals. Assay used: immunoSEQ multiplex PCR; TCRdb lists only in-frame clones, some missing. The sample has about 2.1 million clones, 80% to 95% seen once. Positive CCR7 selection of CD45RO-negative cells yielded the naive CD8 cells, and terminally differentiated effector memory CD45RA+ cells were excluded. The sequencing input was naive CD8+ T cells from PBMCs. All receptors derive from a man between 18 and 35 years old in good health. Some clones in this sample may be carry-over from other donors' samples.

V and J are TRBV2 and TRBJ2-5; 7 nucleotides align to TRBD1. Germline CDR1 SNHLY, CDR2 FYNNEI. With 10 bases clipped from V and 4 bases from J, the junction kept 15 bases outside the gene matches. The CDR3 consists of 15 residues. The CDR3 reads CATSDGTGARETQYF. The CDR3 DNA is TGTGCCACCTCGGACGGAACAGGGGCTCGAGAGACCCAGTACTTC.

The V gene is TRBV19, the J gene TRBJ1-5; D is uncertain. Trimming left V 2 bases short and J 7 bases short, with 9 bases between. The CDR3 has 13 amino acids. Germline V gives CDR1 LNHDA, CDR2 SQIVND (reference sequence). The DNA for the CDR3 is TGTGCCAGTAGTATAAGTGCCGGGCAGCCCCAGCATTTT. The encoded protein is CASSISAGQPQHF.

V gene TRBV27 combines with J gene TRBJ2-2; D ambiguous. V was pared by 10 bases and J by 1 base, with 7 bases between. The CDR3 contains 12 residues. Germline CDR1 reads MNHEY; CDR2 reads SMNVEV (reference sequence). The CDR3 loop reads CAIMKNTGELFF. CDR3 coding DNA: TGTGCCATCATGAAGAACACCGGGGAGCTGTTTTTT.